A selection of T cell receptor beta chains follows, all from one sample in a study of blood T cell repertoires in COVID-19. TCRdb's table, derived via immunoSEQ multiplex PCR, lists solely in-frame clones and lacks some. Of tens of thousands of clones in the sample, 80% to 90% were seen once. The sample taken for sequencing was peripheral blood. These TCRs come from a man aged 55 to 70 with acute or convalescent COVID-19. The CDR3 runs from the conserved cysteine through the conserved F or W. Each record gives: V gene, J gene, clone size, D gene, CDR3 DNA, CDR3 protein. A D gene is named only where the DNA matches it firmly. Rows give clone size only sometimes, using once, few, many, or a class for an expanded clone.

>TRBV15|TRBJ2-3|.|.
TGTGCCACCAGCAGGGGTCCGGGACTCACCACAGATACGCAGTATTTT
CATSRGPGLTTDTQYF
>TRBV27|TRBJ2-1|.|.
TGTGCCAGCAGTCCTCGAGCGGATTTCTACAGTGAGCAGTTCTTC
CASSPRADFYSEQFF
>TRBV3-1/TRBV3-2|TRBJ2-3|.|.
TGTGCCAGCAGCCGAGCATCGGGCGGGGATACGCAGTATTTT
CASSRASGGDTQYF
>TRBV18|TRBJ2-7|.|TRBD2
TGTGCCAGCTCATCGAACCTCACTAGCGGCAAATCCGAGCAGTACTTC
CASSSNLTSGKSEQYF
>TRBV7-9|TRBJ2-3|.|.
TGTGCCAGCAGCTTAGTGGGCTCAGGGCCTGGGACAGATACGCAGTATTTT
CASSLVGSGPGTDTQYF
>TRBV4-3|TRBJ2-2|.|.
TGCGCCAGCAGCCAAGAACGGTTCGCGAACACCGGGGAGCTGTTTTTT
CASSQERFANTGELFF
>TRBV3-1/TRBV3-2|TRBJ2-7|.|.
TGTGCCAGCACCATGCAGGGGTCCTACGAGCAGTACTTC
CASTMQGSYEQYF
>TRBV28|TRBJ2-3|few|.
TGTGCCAGCAGTCCCCCCGAGCGGAGCACAGATACGCAGTATTTT
CASSPPERSTDTQYF
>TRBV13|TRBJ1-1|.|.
TGTGCCAGCAGCTCAGGGGAGGTCGGCAGGTCCCTTGTGAACACTGAAGCTTTCTTT
CASSSGEVGRSLVNTEAFF
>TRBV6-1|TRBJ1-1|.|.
TGTGCCAGCAGTGAAGAGGGAGGGGTAACTGAAGCTTTCTTT
CASSEEGGVTEAFF
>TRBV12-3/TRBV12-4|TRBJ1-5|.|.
TGTGCCAGCAGTCCCAGGTGGAATCAGCCCCAGCATTTT
CASSPRWNQPQHF
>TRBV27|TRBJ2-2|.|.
TGTGCCAGCAGTTTCCTATCTACGAACACCGGGGAGCTGTTTTTT
CASSFLSTNTGELFF
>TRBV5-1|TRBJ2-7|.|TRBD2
TGCGCCAGCAGCTTCATAGCGGGGGGGCCTGCCGAGCAGTACTTC
CASSFIAGGPAEQYF
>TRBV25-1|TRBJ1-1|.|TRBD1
TGTGCCAGCAGTCCCGGGACAGGGAACACTGAAGCTTTCTTT
CASSPGTGNTEAFF
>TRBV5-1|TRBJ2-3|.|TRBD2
TGCGCCAGCAGCTTGAATCCGGGACTAAGCACAGATACGCAGTATTTT
CASSLNPGLSTDTQYF
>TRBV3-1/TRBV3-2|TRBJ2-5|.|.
TGTGCCAGCAGTCAGGAGGTCGTGGAGACCCAGTACTTC
CASSQEVVETQYF
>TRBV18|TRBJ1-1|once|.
TGTGCCAGCTCACAAACGAAGGGGGAGGAAGCTTTCTTT
CASSQTKGEEAFF
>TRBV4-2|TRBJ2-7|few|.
TGTGCCAGCAGCCAAGAAAGTACAGGACAGTACTTC
CASSQESTGQYF
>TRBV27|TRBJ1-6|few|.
TGTGCCAGCAGTTTATATAACAGGGTGAATTCACCCCTCCACTTT
CASSLYNRVNSPLHF
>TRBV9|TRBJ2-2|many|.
TGTGCCAGCAGCCTTGGAAGGGGCGCAGGGACCGGGGAGCTGTTTTTT
CASSLGRGAGTGELFF
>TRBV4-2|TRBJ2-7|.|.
TGTGCCAGCAGCCAAGTAGGGTCGGAGGAGGCCTCCTACGAGCAGTACTTC
CASSQVGSEEASYEQYF
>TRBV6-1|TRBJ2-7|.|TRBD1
TGTGCCAGCAGCCGGTGGGACAGGGGGACCTACGAGCAGTACTTC
CASSRWDRGTYEQYF
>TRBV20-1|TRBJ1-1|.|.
TGCAGTGCTAGTGCGGTGTCCTCAATGAACACTGAAGCTTTCTTT
CSASAVSSMNTEAFF